Listed here are 9 T cell receptor beta chains from one sample, sequenced in a study of tumor-infiltrating lymphocytes in primary liver carcinoma. TCR beta cDNA was made from approximately 500 ng total RNA with a constant-region primer. Three rounds of nested multiplex PCR with slightly modified ARM-PCR produced TCR beta libraries. The two initial PCR rounds, roughly 9 cycles each, used TRBV1-TRBV30 forward and C-beta reverse primers. Using its own MiXCR run on the multiplex PCR reads, TCRdb lists one record per CDR3 protein. The sample yields 50,000 or so distinct CDR3 sequences, roughly 80% seen once. Co-extracted RNA and DNA came from roughly 21-30 mg of unsorted bulk tissue. The sample consisted of liver tumor tissue from sampling region 5. The subset: tumor region T5, tumor centre. These receptors came from a man in his forties or fifties with primary liver carcinoma and hepatitis B virus infection.

This chain joins TRBV11-2 and TRBJ2-7; 12 nucleotides match TRBD2. The CDR3 has 16 amino acids. Germline V gene lookup returns CDR1 SGHAT and CDR2 FQNNGV. The CDR3 DNA sequence: TGTACCAACAGCCACGGGACTAGCGGGCTACCCTACGAGCAGTACTTC. It is translated as CTNSHGTSGLPYEQYF.

As regards this clonotype: A read error may account for a junction end that differs from germline. This chain's CDR3 is CTSSYAVLNEHFF. Written as DNA, the CDR3 is TGCACCAGCAGTTACGCCGTATTAAATGAGCACTTCTTC. V usage is TRBV6-5 and J usage is TRBJ2-1; D is unresolved. The CDR3 length is 13 residues. Germline assignment: CDR1 MNHEY and CDR2 SVGAGI.

On this clonotype: The junction departs from germline at one end; a sequencing error may be responsible. This sequence joins TRBV11-2 and TRBJ1-5, with D perhaps matching TRBD1 (5 bases). The CDR3 covers 14 residues. Germline lookup yields CDR1 SGHAT and CDR2 FQNNGV. CDR3 in DNA: TGTGCCAGCAGCTCGCTTCAGGGAAATCAGCCCCAACATTTT. Its translation: CASSSLQGNQPQHF.

Turning to this clonotype: Since no conserved phenylalanine or tryptophan closes the CDR3, a read error is the likely cause. The V gene is TRBV6-1, the J gene TRBJ2-7; TRBD1 aligns across 7 bases. Germline values: CDR1 MNHNS, CDR2 SASEGT. This CDR3 has 16 residues. The CDR3 region has the DNA TGTGCCCGCAGTACGGACAGGTCACCAATTCTACGCGAGCAGTACTTA. Amino acid sequence: CARSTDRSPILREQYL.

Regarding this clonotype: The conserved closing phenylalanine or tryptophan is absent in this CDR3, likely reflecting a read error. The chain couples TRBV29-1 to TRBJ2-1; 8 nucleotides line up with TRBD2. Per the germline V gene, CDR1 is SQVTM and CDR2 is ANQGSEA. Trimming at V came to 2 bases and at J to 8 bases, leaving 14 bases not matched to a gene. The CDR3 contains 16 residues. The CDR3 loop reads CSVEFGGGRITDEQFL. The CDR3 coding sequence is TGCAGCGTTGAATTCGGGGGCGGGAGGATAACCGATGAGCAGTTCTTA.

Comments on this clonotype: The conserved final phenylalanine or tryptophan is absent from the CDR3, which likely points to a read error. The chain joins TRBV6-5 to TRBJ2-2; D is ambiguous. Germline loops: CDR1 MNHEY, CDR2 SVGAGI. V was cut by 2 bases and J by 5 bases, with 9 bases left in between. This CDR3 region has 14 residues. CDR3 bases: TGTGCCAGCAGTTACCAAGTACGGACCGGGGAGCTGTTTCGT. It translates to CASSYQVRTGELFR.

The chain employs TRBV6-4 and TRBJ2-3, with 7 bases that match TRBD2. V gave up 3 bases and J gave up 6 bases; unmatched junction bases: 9. The CDR3 has 15 residues. Germline loops: CDR1 MRHNA, CDR2 SNTAGT. The CDR3 sequence: CASSELGGSGDTQYF. The DNA of the CDR3 is TGTGCCAGCAGTGAACTGGGCGGGAGCGGGGATACGCAGTATTTT.

This sequence joins TRBV6-6 and TRBJ1-6, with D unclear. With 5 bases removed from V and 11 bases from J, the gap between germline ends came to 13 bases. The CDR3 runs to 13 residues. The germline CDR1 and CDR2 sequences are MNHNY and SVGAGI (reference sequence). The chain's CDR3 is CASSNMGIPPLHF. In DNA, the CDR3 is TGTGCCAGCAGTAATATGGGAATTCCACCCCTCCACTTT.

This clonotype was counted a few times. A junction boundary mismatches the germline segment, possibly from a read error. The CDR3 spells CASSLSVNTEAFF. CDR3 DNA sequence: TGTGCCAGCAGCTTAAGCGTGAACACTGAAGCCTTCTTT. The chain combines TRBV11-2 with TRBJ1-1, with no clear D. This CDR3 has 13 amino acids. Germline V CDR1 and CDR2: SGHAT, FQNNGV.